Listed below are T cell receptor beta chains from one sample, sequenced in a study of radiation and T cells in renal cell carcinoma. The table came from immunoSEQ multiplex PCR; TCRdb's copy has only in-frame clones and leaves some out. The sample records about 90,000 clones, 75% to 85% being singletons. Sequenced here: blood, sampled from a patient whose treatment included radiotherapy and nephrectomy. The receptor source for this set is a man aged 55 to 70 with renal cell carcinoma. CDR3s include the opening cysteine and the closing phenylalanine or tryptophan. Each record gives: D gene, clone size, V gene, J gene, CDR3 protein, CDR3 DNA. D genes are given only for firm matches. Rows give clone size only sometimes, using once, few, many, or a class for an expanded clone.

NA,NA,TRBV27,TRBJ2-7,CASSFTRPGASYEQYF,TGTGCCAGCAGTTTTACCCGTCCGGGGGCTTCCTACGAGCAGTACTTC
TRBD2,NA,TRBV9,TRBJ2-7,CASSARIAGGNEQYF,TGTGCCAGCAGCGCCCGTATAGCGGGAGGCAACGAGCAGTACTTC
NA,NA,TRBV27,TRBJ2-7,CASRTTGTASYEQYF,TGTGCCAGCAGGACAACCGGGACCGCGTCCTACGAGCAGTACTTC
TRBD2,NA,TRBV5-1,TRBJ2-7,CASSSTSGRGTVEQYF,TGCGCCAGCAGCTCCACTAGCGGGAGGGGAACGGTCGAGCAGTACTTC
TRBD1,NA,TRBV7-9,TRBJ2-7,CASSPRVRRDRGYEQYF,TGTGCCAGCAGCCCCCGAGTTCGCAGGGACAGGGGGTACGAGCAGTACTTC
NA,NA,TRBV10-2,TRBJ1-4,CASRENSNEKLFF,TGCGCCAGCAGGGAAAATTCTAATGAAAAACTGTTTTTT
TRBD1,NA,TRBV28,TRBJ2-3,CASTAGQGAFTDTQYF,TGTGCCAGCACCGCCGGACAGGGGGCGTTCACAGATACGCAGTATTTT
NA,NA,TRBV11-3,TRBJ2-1,CASSSGGGDYNEQFF,TGTGCCAGCAGCTCCGGGGGTGGGGATTACAATGAGCAGTTCTTC
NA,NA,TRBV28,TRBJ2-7,CASSLSQTREQYF,TGTGCCAGCAGTTTATCCCAGACACGGGAGCAGTACTTC
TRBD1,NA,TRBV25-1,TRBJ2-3,CASSGWTGGLTDTQYF,TGTGCCAGCAGTGGATGGACAGGGGGCCTCACAGATACGCAGTATTTT
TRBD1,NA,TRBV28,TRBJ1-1,CASSFVPGGTVLTEAFF,TGTGCCAGCAGTTTCGTCCCTGGCGGGACAGTACTCACTGAAGCTTTCTTT
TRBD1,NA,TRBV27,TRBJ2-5,CASRQGDRELETQYF,TGTGCCAGCAGGCAAGGGGACAGGGAGTTGGAGACCCAGTACTTC
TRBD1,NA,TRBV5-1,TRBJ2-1,CASSEKGTASYNEQFF,TGCGCCAGCAGCGAAAAAGGGACAGCCTCCTACAATGAGCAGTTCTTC
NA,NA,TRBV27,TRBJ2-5,CASSLTLALQETQYF,TGTGCCAGCAGTCTTACTCTAGCGCTGCAAGAGACCCAGTACTTC
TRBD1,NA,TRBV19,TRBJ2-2,CASTSRGQAILNTGELFF,TGTGCCAGTACGTCCCGGGGACAGGCGATTCTCAACACCGGGGAGCTGTTTTTT
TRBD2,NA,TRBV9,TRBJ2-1,CASSRLAGAVEQFF,TGTGCCAGCAGCCGACTAGCGGGAGCTGTTGAGCAGTTCTTC
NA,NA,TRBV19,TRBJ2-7,CASSIGEDGSYEQYF,TGTGCCAGTAGTATAGGGGAGGACGGCTCCTACGAGCAGTACTTC
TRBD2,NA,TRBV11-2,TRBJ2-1,CASSVSGINEQFF,TGTGCCAGCAGCGTGAGCGGGATCAATGAGCAGTTCTTC
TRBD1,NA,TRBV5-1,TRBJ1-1,CASSWANTGVAEAFF,TGCGCCAGCAGCTGGGCCAATACAGGGGTAGCTGAAGCTTTCTTT
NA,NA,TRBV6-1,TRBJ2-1,CASIALSSYNEQFF,TGTGCCAGCATAGCCCTGAGCTCCTACAATGAGCAGTTCTTC
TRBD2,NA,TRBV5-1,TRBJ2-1,CASSHGEGRNEQFF,TGCGCCAGCAGCCACGGGGAGGGCCGGAATGAGCAGTTCTTC
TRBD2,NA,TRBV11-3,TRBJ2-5,CASSSVAGGTQYF,TGTGCCAGCAGCTCAGTGGCGGGAGGGACCCAGTACTTC
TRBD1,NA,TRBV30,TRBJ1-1,CAWSVSQGGNTEAFF,TGTGCCTGGAGTGTCTCACAGGGGGGGAACACTGAAGCTTTCTTT
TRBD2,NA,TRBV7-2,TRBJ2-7,CASSSPGLGYYEQYF,TGTGCCAGCAGCTCCCCGGGACTAGGCTATTACGAGCAGTACTTC
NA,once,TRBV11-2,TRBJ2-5,CASSLGLNQETQYF,TGTGCCAGCAGCTTAGGGTTAAACCAAGAGACCCAGTACTTC
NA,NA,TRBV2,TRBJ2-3,CASRALRGAADTQYF,TGTGCCAGCAGGGCGTTAAGGGGCGCGGCAGATACGCAGTATTTT
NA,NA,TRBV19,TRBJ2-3,CASQGTTDTQYF,TGTGCCAGTCAGGGGACGACAGATACGCAGTATTTT
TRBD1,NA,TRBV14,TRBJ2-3,CASSQDPGRGLIDTQYF,TGTGCCAGCAGCCAAGATCCCGGCAGGGGGCTGATAGATACGCAGTATTTT
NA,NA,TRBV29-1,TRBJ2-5,CSVEGFGETQYF,TGCAGCGTTGAGGGGTTTGGAGAGACCCAGTACTTC
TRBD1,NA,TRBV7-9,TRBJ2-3,CASSFRPTGGSTDTQYF,TGTGCCAGCAGCTTCCGCCCCACAGGGGGGAGCACAGATACGCAGTATTTT
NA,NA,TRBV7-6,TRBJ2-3,CASSLDGRRAGAQYF,TGTGCCAGCAGCTTAGATGGTAGGAGGGCCGGGGCGCAGTATTTT
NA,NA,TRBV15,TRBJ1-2,CATSRDQRVDYGYTF,TGTGCCACCAGCAGAGATCAGAGGGTAGACTATGGCTACACCTTC
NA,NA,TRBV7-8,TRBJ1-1,CASSSRGLTNTEAFF,TGTGCCAGCAGCTCACGTGGACTCACGAACACTGAAGCTTTCTTT
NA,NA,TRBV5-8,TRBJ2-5,CASSRESEETQYF,TGTGCCAGCAGCCGGGAGAGTGAGGAGACCCAGTACTTC
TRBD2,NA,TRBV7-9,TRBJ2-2,CASSPTSGLIGGELFF,TGTGCCAGCAGCCCGACTAGCGGGTTGATTGGCGGGGAGCTGTTTTTT
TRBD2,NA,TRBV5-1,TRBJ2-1,CASSPGTSGRNREQFF,TGCGCCAGCAGCCCAGGGACTAGCGGGAGAAATCGTGAGCAGTTCTTC
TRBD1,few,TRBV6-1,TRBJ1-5,CASSEDRGSNQPQHF,TGTGCCAGCAGTGAGGACAGGGGTAGCAATCAGCCCCAGCATTTT
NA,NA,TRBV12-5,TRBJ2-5,CASGLVDSQETQYF,TGTGCTAGTGGTTTGGTCGACAGCCAAGAGACCCAGTACTTC